The 26 T cell receptor beta chains in this list originate from one sample, sequenced in a study of regulatory T cells in long-lasting Graves disease (dated by TCRdb to the early 2020s). The receptor library was made with multiplex PCR. TCRdb shows the sequencer as Illumina HiSeq 4000. iRepertoire HTBI primers and Arm-PCR amplification of CDR3 regions were used to construct TCR beta libraries. TCRdb took the public reads, trimmed them with fastp at Q25, ran MiXCR for clone calling and kept in-frame beta chains. Merged by CDR3 protein, the rows form single entries marked with the most common genes and DNA. This sample has approximately 540,000 distinct CDR3 sequences in its table, and more than 10% of those were observed once. Jointly, the top ten make up 8% to 10% of the sample. The time point label for this specimen denotes: newly diagnosed GD, antithyroid drugs for less than 3 months. For both TCR sequencing and RNA sequencing, RNA was extracted from PBMCs using TRIzol.

These data were also filed under a second study, of T cells in Graves' hyperthyroidism and ophthalmopathy.

Sequenced material: peripheral blood mononuclear cells (PBMCs), taken at new diagnosis, from a patient treated with antithyroid drugs. These receptors all come from a woman in her twenties or thirties with Graves disease. Donor details come from another sample of the same person, matched by shared clones.

This clonotype was seen ten or more times. The V gene is TRBV6-2 or TRBV6-3, the J gene TRBJ1-2; D ambiguous. The V gene lost 5 bases and the J gene lost 5 bases, with 15 bases spanning the gap. Germline V gene lookup returns CDR1 MNHEY and CDR2 SVGEGT. The CDR3 length is 14 residues. The DNA for the CDR3 is TGTGCCAGCAGTCCACCTCGGGGATATTATGGCTACACCTTC. Translated, it gives CASSPPRGYYGYTF.

The table lists this clonotype with a few counts. This chain uses TRBV12-3 or TRBV12-4 with TRBJ2-2; 8 positions agree with TRBD1. The CDR3 is 15 amino acids. V gave up 6 bases and J gave up 4 bases; unmatched junction bases: 7. The CDR3 reads CASRPGQAVTGELFF. CDR3 bases: TGTGCCAGCAGACCGGGACAGGCCGTCACCGGGGAGCTGTTTTTT.

This clonotype has a count of ten or more. The chain couples TRBV25-1 to TRBJ1-2; D is undetermined. The CDR3 extends over 15 amino acids. Germline CDR1 and CDR2: MGHDK and SYGVNS. V was cut by 5 bases and J by 3 bases, with 16 bases left in between. CDR3 in amino acids: CASSITSGLYYGYTF. CDR3 DNA sequence: TGTGCCAGCAGTATAACCAGCGGGCTATACTATGGCTACACCTTC.

This clonotype was found many times. The chain is built from TRBV11-2 and TRBJ1-1, with D possibly being TRBD1 (6 bases). This CDR3 has 16 amino acids. Germline values: CDR1 SGHAT, CDR2 FQNNGV. Trimming stripped 3 bases from V and 4 bases from J, with 18 bases between. The CDR3 sequence: CASSLGWGARPTEAFF. The CDR3 DNA sequence: TGTGCCAGCAGCTTGGGCTGGGGGGCGCGTCCCACTGAAGCTTTCTTT.

This clonotype was found many times. CDR3 loop: CASSFQGDTGELFF. DNA for the CDR3: TGTGCCAGCAGCTTCCAGGGGGACACCGGGGAGCTGTTTTTT. This chain joins TRBV7-9 and TRBJ2-2; 7 positions match TRBD1. V was pared by 3 bases and J by 3 bases, with 1 base of the junction left unmatched. CDR3 length equals 14 residues. CDR1 and CDR2 from the germline V gene are SEHNR and FQNEAQ (reference sequence).

This sequence joins TRBV3-1 and TRBJ2-7; D perhaps matches TRBD1 (5 bases). CDR3 length: 16 amino acids. V was cut by 0 bases and J by 3 bases, with 15 bases left in between. Germline values: CDR1 LGHDT, CDR2 YNNKEL (reference sequence). CDR3 loop: CASSQDADSRVYEQYF. The CDR3 bases are TGTGCCAGCAGCCAAGATGCGGATAGCAGGGTCTACGAGCAGTACTTC.

As for this clonotype: The junction departs from germline at one end; a sequencing error may be responsible. The rearrangement uses TRBV2 and TRBJ1-2; weak D call: TRBD1 (5 bases). Germline loops: CDR1 SNHLY, CDR2 FYNNEI. The CDR3 spans 13 residues. The CDR3 DNA is TGTGCCAGCAGAGAAGGGGACGTCTATGGCTACACCTTC. Amino acid sequence: CASREGDVYGYTF.

The J gene is TRBJ2-3, the V gene TRBV4-1; D gene unclear. Per the germline V gene, CDR1 is MGHRA and CDR2 is YSYEKL. The CDR3 contains 18 residues. With 2 bases removed from V and 0 bases from J, the gap between germline ends came to 18 bases. The DNA of the CDR3 is TGCGCCAGCAGCCAATCGGAAGGTGTCCGTTCTAGCACAGATACGCAGTATTTT. Its translation: CASSQSEGVRSSTDTQYF.

This clonotype was counted at least ten times. This chain uses TRBV29-1 with TRBJ2-7; 7 bases are shared with TRBD2. The CDR3 runs 17 residues. The J segment lost 7 bases and the V segment lost 0 bases, leaving 18 bases of the junction unmatched. CDR1 is SQVTM, CDR2 ANQGSEA, per germline. Here the CDR3 reads CSVEEVPSGYSFGEQYF. CDR3 nucleotides: TGCAGCGTTGAAGAAGTCCCTAGCGGATATTCCTTTGGAGAGCAGTACTTC.

This clonotype was seen only once. A much larger clone sits a single nucleotide away, making a read error possible. The V call is TRBV7-8, the J call TRBJ2-7, with 8 bases matching TRBD1. The CDR3 runs to 14 residues. Germline V lookup: CDR1 SGHVS, CDR2 FQNEAQ. Here the CDR3 reads CACSSFRGRYEQYF. The CDR3 DNA reads as TGTGCCTGCAGCAGTTTCAGGGGGCGGTACGAGCAGTACTTC.

On this clonotype itself: A much larger clone is a single base away; this may be a read error. This chain links TRBV19 with TRBJ1-2; D remains ambiguous. CDR1 LNHDA and CDR2 SQIVND come from the germline V gene (reference sequence). Trimming cost V 2 bases and J 9 bases, with 7 bases left between them. The CDR3 sequence is 11 residues long. CDR3 protein: CASSIRLCYTF. CDR3 DNA: TGTGCCAGTAGTATACGTCTGTGCTACACCTTC. Full variable domain (missing parts from reference TRBV19 and TRBJ1-2): DGGITQSPKYLFRKEGQNVTLSCEQNLNHDAMYWYRQDPGQGLRLIYYSQIVNDFQKGDIAEGYSVSREKKESFPLTVTSAQKNPTAFYLCASSIRLCYTFGSGTRLTVV.

At least ten counts were recorded for this clonotype. V and J are TRBV7-8 and TRBJ2-2; TRBD1 matches 11 bases. Germline CDR1 and CDR2: SGHVS and FQNEAQ. This CDR3 spans 18 amino acids. Losses at the gene ends were 6 bases for V and 3 bases for J; bases not matched to a gene: 12. The CDR3 DNA reads TGTGCCAGCAGATCTAACCCCGGGACAGGGGGGGACACCGGGGAGCTGTTTTTT. Its translation is CASRSNPGTGGDTGELFF.

This clonotype was detected ten times or more. The J gene is TRBJ1-3, the V gene TRBV24-1, with D perhaps matching TRBD1 (6 bases). This CDR3 contains 18 residues. Trimming left V 8 bases short and J 0 bases short, with 22 bases between. CDR1 KGHDR and CDR2 SFDVKD come from the germline V gene. CDR3 sequence reads: CATNGGLCDSHSGNTIYF. As DNA, the CDR3 is TGTGCCACCAACGGGGGGCTATGCGACAGCCACTCTGGAAACACCATATATTTT.

This clonotype was detected only a few times. J is TRBJ2-1 and V is TRBV9; TRBD2 is a possible D gene (6 bases). CDR1 and CDR2 from the germline V gene are SGDLS and YYNGEE. The CDR3 is 15 residues long. V shed 3 bases and J shed 1 base, with 11 bases lying between them. The CDR3, as DNA: TGTGCCAGCAGCGCTGGGGGGATTTCCTACAATGAGCAGTTCTTC. This encodes CASSAGGISYNEQFF.

This clonotype was recorded at least ten times. The rearrangement links TRBV27 to TRBJ1-5; the match to TRBD1 covers 8 bases. Germline V gives CDR1 MNHEY, CDR2 SMNVEV (reference sequence). With 5 bases clipped from V and 4 bases from J, the junction kept 4 bases outside the gene matches. This CDR3 contains 14 residues. The CDR3 region is CASSRDRRNQPQHF. The DNA of the CDR3 is TGTGCCAGCAGTAGGGACAGGCGAAATCAGCCCCAGCATTTT.

Only a few counts were recorded for this clonotype. The chain links TRBV19 to TRBJ2-3; the D is unclear. CDR1 LNHDA and CDR2 SQIVND come from the germline V gene (reference sequence). The CDR3 is 14 amino acids. Between the trimmed V and J ends, which lost 3 bases and 1 base, there was a span of 8 bases. In DNA, the CDR3 is TGTGCCAGTAGTATTCTGGCCGGCACAGATACGCAGTATTTT. Translation: CASSILAGTDTQYF.

With respect to this clonotype: At one boundary the junction diverges from the germline segment, which might be a read error. The chain employs TRBV2 and TRBJ2-1, with D hard to call. Germline V gene lookup returns CDR1 SNHLY and CDR2 FYNNEI. The CDR3 totals 17 residues. As DNA, the CDR3 is TGTGCCAGCAGTAAAGCGCTTCAGGCGGCCTCCTACAATGAGCAGTTCTTC. Translated, it gives CASSKALQAASYNEQFF. Looking up the rest from reference TRBV2 and TRBJ2-1 gives the full variable domain: EPEVTQTPSHQVTQMGQEVILRCVPISNHLYFYWYRQILGQKVEFLVSFYNNEISEKSEIFDDQFSVERPDGSNFTLKIRSTKLEDSAMYFCASSKALQAASYNEQFFGPGTRLTVL.

This clonotype was recorded at least ten times. The chain employs TRBV3-1 and TRBJ2-1; D may be TRBD2 (7 bases). The germline V gene encodes CDR1 LGHDT and CDR2 YNNKEL (reference sequence). Trimming removed 0 bases from V and 2 bases from J, with 8 bases in between. CDR3 length equals 15 residues. This CDR3 reads CASSQEGGAYNEQFF. In DNA, the CDR3 is TGTGCCAGCAGCCAAGAAGGGGGGGCCTACAATGAGCAGTTCTTC.

Regarding this clonotype: This may come from a read error, since a much larger clone is one base off. This sequence joins TRBV28 and TRBJ1-4, with D hard to call. The CDR3 sequence is 13 residues long. In germline, CDR1 is MDHEN, CDR2 SYDVKM. CDR3 in amino acids: CASSREKNEKLLF. Written as DNA, the CDR3 is TGTGCCAGCAGCCGGGAAAAAAATGAAAAACTGCTTTTT.

This clonotype was seen repeatedly, ten times or more. At one end the junction does not follow the germline gene, possibly because of a read error. The rearrangement uses TRBV3-1 and TRBJ1-6; D call uncertain. The CDR3 spans 12 residues. Germline-derived CDR1 and CDR2 are LGHDT and YNNKEL (reference sequence). CDR3 residues: CANSQRRQPLHF. In DNA form, the CDR3 reads TGTGCCAACAGCCAGCGCAGGCAGCCCCTCCACTTT.

There are many counts of this clonotype. The chain has TRBV20-1 and TRBJ2-3; 8 bases are a match to TRBD2. V dropped 4 bases and J dropped 1; count of bases not matched to a gene: 10. Looked up from germline, CDR1 is DFQATT and CDR2 is SNEGSKA (reference sequence). The CDR3 has 16 amino acids. DNA for the CDR3: TGCAGTGCTACCCCTCCAAGCGGGAGCGGCACAGATACGCAGTATTTT. Protein product: CSATPPSGSGTDTQYF.

The table lists this clonotype with many counts. V is TRBV7-9 and J is TRBJ2-3, with 13 bases matching TRBD2. The germline gives CDR1 SEHNR, CDR2 FQNEAQ (reference sequence). With 5 bases clipped from V and 5 bases from J, the junction kept 7 bases outside the gene matches. The CDR3 consists of 16 residues. Here the CDR3 reads CASSVGTSGKGDTQYF. CDR3 bases: TGTGCCAGCAGCGTGGGGACTAGCGGGAAGGGAGATACGCAGTATTTT.

The chain has TRBV15 and TRBJ2-5; D gene ambiguous. In germline, CDR1 is LNHNV, CDR2 YYDKDF (reference sequence). With 0 bases removed from V and 1 base from J, the gap between germline ends came to 6 bases. CDR3 length equals 14 residues. The CDR3 spells CATSREAFQETQYF. The CDR3 bases are TGTGCCACCAGCAGAGAAGCTTTCCAAGAGACCCAGTACTTC.

This clonotype has only a few counts. This chain joins TRBV18 and TRBJ2-1; 8 nucleotides match TRBD2. With V trimmed by 2 bases and J by 6 bases, 9 bases remained unmatched. The germline V gene has CDR1 KGHSH and CDR2 LQKENI. This CDR3 contains 16 residues. For the CDR3, the DNA is TGTGCCAGCTCACCATTCAGCGGGAGATCTTCCAATGAGCAGTTCTTC. Translated, it gives CASSPFSGRSSNEQFF.

This clonotype has a count of ten or more. This chain uses TRBV20-1 with TRBJ2-7; the D gene is possibly TRBD1 (5 bases). Trimming took off 1 base at V and 1 base at J, with 11 bases between the two ends. Germline V lookup: CDR1 DFQATT, CDR2 SNEGSKA (reference sequence). The CDR3 is made up of 14 amino acids. CDR3 in DNA: TGCAGTGCTAGAGGTCGGGCAGGGTCCTACGAGCAGTACTTC. It is translated as CSARGRAGSYEQYF.

This clonotype occurred a few times. The chain carries TRBV28 and TRBJ2-5; 8 bases match TRBD1. Germline lookup yields CDR1 MDHEN and CDR2 SYDVKM. Trimming at V came to 5 bases and at J to 9 bases, leaving 8 bases not matched to a gene. The CDR3 loop spans 13 amino acids. The CDR3 region has the DNA TGTGCCAGCAGTCCAGGGGGCAGGGAGGCCCAGTACTTC. It encodes CASSPGGREAQYF.